A single count supports the clone carrying this T cell receptor (beta chain). What it binds is unknown. Per the authors' pipeline: In the immunoSEQ data, sequences were junction-only and lacked quality scores, so filtering differed. Generated by immunoSEQ multiplex PCR, the TCRdb table keeps only in-frame clones and is missing some. Clone size and V and J calls were adopted from that table, with D and trimming inferred from the DNA. The data contain some 2,100,000 clones, around 93% of them singletons. This specimen belongs to a study of shared clonotypes between healthy human individuals. Naive CD8 cells comprised CD45RO-negative, CCR7-positively selected cells, excluding terminally differentiated effector memory CD45RA+ cells. There are 11 residues in the CDR3. V lost 10 bases and J 6 bases, leaving 12 bases between the germline ends. From germline, CDR1 is MNHNS and CDR2 SASEGT. Study observations and caveats: Unshared clonotypes carried lower generation probabilities than those common to all four donors. Rarefaction showed that sequencing of sorted subsets was incomplete (despite large depth). Among donors, clonotype sharing was expected to be affected by sequencing depth.

Sequencing was done on a sample of naive CD8+ T cells from PBMCs. The chain is built from TRBV6-1 and TRBJ1-2; D is unresolved. The clonotype comes from a man younger than 30 in good health. Some clones in this sample may be carry-over from other donors' samples. The CDR3 region has the DNA TGTGCCAACGGAGGGTGGGATGGCTACACCTTC. Translation: CANGGWDGYTF.